This TCR beta chain was identified during a study of blood T cell repertoires in COVID-19. Study background: Donors in the United States, Italy and Spain gave samples during acute or convalescent COVID-19. Sources were T cells, B-cell-depleted T cells, or PBMCs; the material itself was cDNA or gDNA.

In the original processing: Nucleated cell number was recorded as an estimate derived from reference gene primer amplification. Sequencing used immunoSEQ multiplex PCR; TCRdb keeps in-frame clones, though not all of them. V and J calls plus clone size are reproduced from that table; the DNA served to infer D and trimming. Here the sample spans more than 200,000 clones, 65% to 85% being singletons. The germline V gene has CDR1 MDHEN and CDR2 SYDVKM. The CDR3 loop spans 13 amino acids. V was pared by 3 bases and J by 4 bases, with 3 bases of the junction left unmatched. The clonotype originates from a woman aged 50 to 60 with acute or convalescent COVID-19. Sequencing used peripheral blood. The V gene is TRBV28, the J gene TRBJ2-7, with TRBD2 identical over 7 bases. As DNA, the CDR3 is TGTGCCAGCAGTTTTGGTAGCGGGTACGAGCAGTACTTC. It encodes CASSFGSGYEQYF.